This T cell receptor (beta chain) was sequenced during a study of shared clonotypes between healthy human individuals. Clones were read by immunoSEQ multiplex PCR, and TCRdb kept only the in-frame ones, dropping some. Of around 1.1 million clones listed, roughly 74% were seen once; the top ten hold 0.55% to 0.7%. Findings and limits, study-wide: The small donor group covered limited genetic and exposure diversity. Naive CD4 clonotype sharing across a handful of donors was 4% to 5%.

Worth noting for this clone: The antigen is undetermined.

All donors were healthy HIV-negative adults lacking recent acute infections or vaccinations. Material for sequencing was memory CD4+ T cells from PBMCs. Subset described: CD45RA-negative fraction. The clonotype comes from a man aged 18 to 35 in good health. Some clones in this sample may be carry-over from other donors' samples.

The CDR3: CASSPDHFYNEQFF. The CDR3 DNA reads as TGTGCCAGCTCACCCGACCACTTTTACAATGAGCAGTTCTTC. The genes are TRBV18 and TRBJ2-1, with D unclear. The V and J ends lost 3 bases and 4 bases respectively, with 10 bases between them. CDR3 size: 14 residues. The V gene's germline CDR1 is KGHSH and CDR2 LQKENI.